This TCR beta chain originates from a study of neurological immune-mediated disorders (dated by TCRdb to about 2019). Background on the whole study: Of the approximately 34 multiple sclerosis patients, some 30 had relapsing-remitting MS and 3 had secondary progressive MS. The cohort was made up of 60 to 75 subjects, consisting of some 15 HAM/TSP patients, some 35 multiple sclerosis patients and 20 healthy controls. The approximately 96 TCR-beta libraries covered PBMC samples along with longitudinal samples, technical triplicates, and paired sorted CD4+ and CD8+ T-cell subsets. Peripheral blood TCR-beta repertoires from patients with HTLV-I-associated myelopathy (HAM/TSP), patients with multiple sclerosis, and healthy controls were compared in the study using UMI-based sequencing.

From the cysteine up to the phenylalanine, the CDR3 has a length of 10 residues. This entry keeps only the CDR3 DNA: 30 bases, framed from base 1. General study outcomes and caveats: No identical CDR3 amino acid sequences were found to be shared among expanded clones across subjects, suggesting that TCR-beta repertoires were private in all groups. No association of the MS cluster with clinical or MRI features was observed, and the need for larger cohorts was stated by the authors. TCR clonal expansion was highest in HAM/TSP patients and lowest in MS patients, with MS patients falling below even healthy controls. Repertoires from 18 of 34 MS patients were grouped by phylogenetic analysis into a cluster of related CDR3 sequences, suggesting a possible repertoire-level signature.

This clonotype appeared many times. Its antigen has not been determined. Sequence at one end of the junction differs from germline and may be a read error. For sorted-subset TCR libraries, about a million sorted CD4+ or CD8+ T cells were used. The multiple sclerosis patients were enrolled in a US clinical protocol that used magnetic resonance imaging to evaluate disease progression. Peripheral blood underwent Ficoll-Hypaque density gradient centrifugation to isolate PBMCs, which were then cryopreserved in liquid nitrogen. The study also sequenced paired sorted CD4+ and CD8+ subsets from healthy controls, HAM/TSP patients and MS patients. To synthesize cDNA, template-switch 5'RACE was performed with a primer carrying a 10-nucleotide random unique molecular identifier so that each TCR transcript was tagged. Each sequencing run produced over 160 million TCR-beta sequences covering 15-18 subjects. The RNeasy kit was used to extract total RNA. The KAPA Real-time Library Amplification kit was used to amplify TCR-beta VDJ regions with primers targeting the TCR constant region and the 5'RACE anchor. A first PCR added sample indexes and Illumina adaptors, after which a second PCR increased the library yield. After Ampure bead purification, the roughly 650 bp TCR product was size-selected on a 2% E-gel SizeSelection system. Before pooling, libraries had their quality checked on a Bioanalyzer, their concentration measured with Qubit, and their quantity determined with the Kapa Library Quantification kit. Paired-end 2 x 150 bp sequencing of the libraries was performed on an Illumina HiSeq 2500. To increase sequence diversity, roughly 24-32% phiX was spiked into each library pool. Turning to the authors' computational methods: The UMI-based MiGEC pipeline processed quality-filtered reads and removed over 75% of raw TCR sequences during error correction. VDJ genes were aligned to IMGT germline references, and each clonotype was defined by a unique CDR3 amino acid sequence together with V-J genes. VDJtools evaluated clonal expansion, Shannon diversity and CDR3 relatedness (CalcPairwiseDistances, ClusterSamples); CLCbio workbench built phylogenetic trees. Expanded clones were defined as having at least 8 unique UMIs, based on coefficient-of-variation modelling across technical triplicates. The public reads were reprocessed in TCRdb via fastp at Q25 and MiXCR, keeping in-frame beta chains. Each CDR3 protein appears once, grouped with its most common genes and DNA. The V and J calls here are based on TCRdb, not the publication. This sample is represented by some 22,000 distinct CDR3 sequences; 15% to 20% of them were singletons. Around 7% of the sample is held by the ten biggest clonotypes.

The sample comprised CD8+ T cells from blood. The sequence is built from TRBV12-3 or TRBV12-4 and TRBJ1-2, with TRBD1 matching 9 junction bases. The receptor was derived from a woman aged 18-29 years with multiple sclerosis. The CDR3 sequence is CASSRTGENF. The bases are TGTGCCAGCAGCCGGACAGGGGAAAATTTC.